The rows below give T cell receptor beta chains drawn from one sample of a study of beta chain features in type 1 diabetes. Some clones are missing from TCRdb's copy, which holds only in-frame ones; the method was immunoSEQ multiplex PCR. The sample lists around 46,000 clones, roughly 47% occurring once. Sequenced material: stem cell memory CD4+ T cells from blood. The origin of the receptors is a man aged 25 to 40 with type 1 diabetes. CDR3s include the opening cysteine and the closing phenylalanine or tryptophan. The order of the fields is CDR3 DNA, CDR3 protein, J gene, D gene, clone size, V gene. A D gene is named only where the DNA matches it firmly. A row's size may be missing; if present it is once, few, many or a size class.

CDR3 DNA: TGTGCCAGCAGCGTAGGCCCTAGCGGGAGATTCGACACCGGGGAGCTGTTTTTT
CDR3 protein: CASSVGPSGRFDTGELFF
J gene: TRBJ2-2
D gene: TRBD2
clone size: -
V gene: TRBV9

CDR3 DNA: TGTGCCAGCAGTAAGCTAGCGGGAGGGCCGAATGAGCAGTTCTTC
CDR3 protein: CASSKLAGGPNEQFF
J gene: TRBJ2-1
D gene: TRBD2
clone size: -
V gene: TRBV6-5

CDR3 DNA: TGTGCCAGCAGCTTAACAGGGGATCAGCCCCAGCATTTT
CDR3 protein: CASSLTGDQPQHF
J gene: TRBJ1-5
D gene: TRBD1
clone size: -
V gene: TRBV7-9

CDR3 DNA: TGTGCCAGCAGTTTAAAGCCAAGCACAGATACGCAGTATTTT
CDR3 protein: CASSLKPSTDTQYF
J gene: TRBJ2-3
D gene: -
clone size: few
V gene: TRBV27

CDR3 DNA: TGTGCCAGCAGTTTGAGGGGGCCTCAGCCCCAGCATTTT
CDR3 protein: CASSLRGPQPQHF
J gene: TRBJ1-5
D gene: TRBD1
clone size: few
V gene: TRBV27

CDR3 DNA: TGTGCCAGTAGTATACGCGCGAACACCGGGGAGCTGTTTTTT
CDR3 protein: CASSIRANTGELFF
J gene: TRBJ2-2
D gene: -
clone size: -
V gene: TRBV19

CDR3 DNA: TGTGCCAGCAGCACAAGACAGGGGGCAGGGAATGAGCAGTTCTTC
CDR3 protein: CASSTRQGAGNEQFF
J gene: TRBJ2-1
D gene: TRBD1
clone size: few
V gene: TRBV5-4

CDR3 DNA: TGTGCCAGCAGCTTGAGTGGGGGGGAAAACATTCAGTACTTC
CDR3 protein: CASSLSGGENIQYF
J gene: TRBJ2-4
D gene: TRBD2
clone size: few
V gene: TRBV5-4

CDR3 DNA: TGTGCCAGTTTAGGGGCTGGTCAGCCCCAGCATTTT
CDR3 protein: CASLGAGQPQHF
J gene: TRBJ1-5
D gene: -
clone size: -
V gene: TRBV28

CDR3 DNA: TGCAGCGTTGGTTCGGACACCGGGGAGCTGTTTTTT
CDR3 protein: CSVGSDTGELFF
J gene: TRBJ2-2
D gene: -
clone size: few
V gene: TRBV29-1

CDR3 DNA: TGTGCCAGCAGGACAGACAATGAGCAGTTCTTC
CDR3 protein: CASRTDNEQFF
J gene: TRBJ2-1
D gene: -
clone size: -
V gene: TRBV6-1

CDR3 DNA: TGTGCCAGCAGTTTAGGGCGCTACGAGCAGTACTTC
CDR3 protein: CASSLGRYEQYF
J gene: TRBJ2-7
D gene: -
clone size: few
V gene: TRBV28

CDR3 DNA: TGTGCCAGCAGCTTGGGACAGAACAATGAGCAGTTCTTC
CDR3 protein: CASSLGQNNEQFF
J gene: TRBJ2-1
D gene: TRBD1
clone size: -
V gene: TRBV11-2

CDR3 DNA: TGTGCCAGCAGCCAAGCCCCTAGCGGGACATACAATGAGCAGTTCTTC
CDR3 protein: CASSQAPSGTYNEQFF
J gene: TRBJ2-1
D gene: TRBD2
clone size: -
V gene: TRBV14

CDR3 DNA: TGTGCCAGCAGCTTTAACACAGGGGGCGAGAATCAGCCCCAGCATTTT
CDR3 protein: CASSFNTGGENQPQHF
J gene: TRBJ1-5
D gene: TRBD1
clone size: -
V gene: TRBV5-6

CDR3 DNA: TGTGCCAGCAGCTTAGGATTTTCCGGGACAGGAGGAGAGACCCAGTACTTC
CDR3 protein: CASSLGFSGTGGETQYF
J gene: TRBJ2-5
D gene: TRBD1
clone size: few
V gene: TRBV7-9

CDR3 DNA: TGTGCCAGCGGGCGATTATTGAACACCGGGGAGCTGTTTTTT
CDR3 protein: CASGRLLNTGELFF
J gene: TRBJ2-2
D gene: -
clone size: few
V gene: TRBV5-6